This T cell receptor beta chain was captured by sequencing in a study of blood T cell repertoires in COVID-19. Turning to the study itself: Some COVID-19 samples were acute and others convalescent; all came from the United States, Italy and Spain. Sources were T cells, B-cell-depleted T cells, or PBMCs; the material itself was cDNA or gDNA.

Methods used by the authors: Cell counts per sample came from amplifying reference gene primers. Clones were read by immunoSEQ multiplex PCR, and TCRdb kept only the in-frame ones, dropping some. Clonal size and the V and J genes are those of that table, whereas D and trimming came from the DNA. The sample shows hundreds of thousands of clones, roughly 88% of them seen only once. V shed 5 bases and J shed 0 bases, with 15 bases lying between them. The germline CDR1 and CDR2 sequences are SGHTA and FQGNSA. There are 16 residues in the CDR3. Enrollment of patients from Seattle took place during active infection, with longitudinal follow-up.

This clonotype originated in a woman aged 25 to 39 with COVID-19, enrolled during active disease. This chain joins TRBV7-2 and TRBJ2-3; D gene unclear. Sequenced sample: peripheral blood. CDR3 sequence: CASSRGAFTSTDTQYF. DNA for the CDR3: TGTGCCAGCAGCCGCGGAGCGTTTACTAGCACAGATACGCAGTATTTT.